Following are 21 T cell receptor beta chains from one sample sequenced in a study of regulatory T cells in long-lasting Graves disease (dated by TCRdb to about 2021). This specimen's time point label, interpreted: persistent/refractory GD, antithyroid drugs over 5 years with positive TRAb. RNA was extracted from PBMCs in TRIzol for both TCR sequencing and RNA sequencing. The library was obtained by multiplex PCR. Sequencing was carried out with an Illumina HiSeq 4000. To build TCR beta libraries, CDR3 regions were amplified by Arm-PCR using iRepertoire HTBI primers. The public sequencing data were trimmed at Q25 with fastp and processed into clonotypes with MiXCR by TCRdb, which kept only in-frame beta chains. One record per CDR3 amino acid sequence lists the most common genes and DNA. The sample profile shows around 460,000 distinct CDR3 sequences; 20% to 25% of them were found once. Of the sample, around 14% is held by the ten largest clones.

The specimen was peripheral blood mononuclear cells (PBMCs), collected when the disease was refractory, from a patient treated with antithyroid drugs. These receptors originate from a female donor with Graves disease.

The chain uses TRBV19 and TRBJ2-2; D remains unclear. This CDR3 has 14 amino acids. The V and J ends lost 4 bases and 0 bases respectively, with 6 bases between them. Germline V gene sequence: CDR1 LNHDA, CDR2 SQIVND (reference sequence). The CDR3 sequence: CASSTGPNTGELFF. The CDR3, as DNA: TGTGCCAGTAGTACGGGCCCGAACACCGGGGAGCTGTTTTTT.

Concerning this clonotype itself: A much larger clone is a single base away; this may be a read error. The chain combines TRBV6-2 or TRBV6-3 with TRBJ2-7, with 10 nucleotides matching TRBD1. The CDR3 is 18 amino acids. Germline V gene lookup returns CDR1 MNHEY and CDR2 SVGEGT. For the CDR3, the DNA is TGTGCCGGCAGGGACAGGGGTGAATTTGACAGGGAGAACTACGAGCAGTACTTC. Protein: CAGRDRGEFDRENYEQYF.

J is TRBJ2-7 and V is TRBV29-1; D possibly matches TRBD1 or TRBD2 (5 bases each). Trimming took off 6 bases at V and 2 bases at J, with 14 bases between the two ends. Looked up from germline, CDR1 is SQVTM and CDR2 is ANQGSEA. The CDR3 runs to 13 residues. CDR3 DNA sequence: TGCAGCGTGAAGACGGGGCTGGCCTACGAGCAGTACTTC. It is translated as CSVKTGLAYEQYF.

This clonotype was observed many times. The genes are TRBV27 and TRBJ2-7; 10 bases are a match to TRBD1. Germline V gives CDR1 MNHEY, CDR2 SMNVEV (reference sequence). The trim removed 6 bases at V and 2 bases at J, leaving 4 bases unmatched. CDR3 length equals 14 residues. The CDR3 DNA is TGTGCCAGCAGGCGACAGGGGGCTGCCTACGAGCAGTACTTC. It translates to CASRRQGAAYEQYF.

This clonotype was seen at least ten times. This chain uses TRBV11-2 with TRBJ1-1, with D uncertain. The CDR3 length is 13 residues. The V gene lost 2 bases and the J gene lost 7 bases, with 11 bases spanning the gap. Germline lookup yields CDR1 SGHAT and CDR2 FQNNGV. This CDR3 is CASSLSPWDEAFF. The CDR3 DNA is TGTGCCAGCAGCTTAAGTCCGTGGGATGAAGCTTTCTTT.

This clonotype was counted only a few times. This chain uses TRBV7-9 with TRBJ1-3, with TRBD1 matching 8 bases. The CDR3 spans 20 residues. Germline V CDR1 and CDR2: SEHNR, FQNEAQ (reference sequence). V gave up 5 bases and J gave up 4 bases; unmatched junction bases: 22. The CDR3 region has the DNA TGTGCCAGCAGCAGCTTAAGATACCTCGGGACAGGAGATATGGGAAACACCATATATTTT. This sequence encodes CASSSLRYLGTGDMGNTIYF.

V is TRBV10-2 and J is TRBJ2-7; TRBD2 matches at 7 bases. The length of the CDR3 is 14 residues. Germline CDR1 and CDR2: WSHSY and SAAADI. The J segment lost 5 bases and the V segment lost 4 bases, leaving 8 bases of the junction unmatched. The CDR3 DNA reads TGCGCCAGCAGTGTCGGGGGGAGGGCCAACGAGCAGTACTTC. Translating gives CASSVGGRANEQYF.

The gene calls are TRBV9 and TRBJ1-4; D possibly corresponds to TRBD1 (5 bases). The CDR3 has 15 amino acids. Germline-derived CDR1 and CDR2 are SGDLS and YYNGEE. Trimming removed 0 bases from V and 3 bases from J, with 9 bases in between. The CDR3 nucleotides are TGTGCCAGCAGCGTAGCCGGGGGGTCTAATGAAAAACTGTTTTTT. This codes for CASSVAGGSNEKLFF.

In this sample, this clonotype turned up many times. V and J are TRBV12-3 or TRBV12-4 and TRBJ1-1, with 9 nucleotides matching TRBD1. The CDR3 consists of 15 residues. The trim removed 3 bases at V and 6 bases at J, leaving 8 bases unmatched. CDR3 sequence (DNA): TGTGCCAGCAGTTTCAACCGACAGGGGGGGGCTGAAGCTTTCTTT. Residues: CASSFNRQGGAEAFF.

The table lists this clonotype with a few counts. CDR3 amino acids: CASSLLGYEAFF. The CDR3 DNA sequence: TGTGCCAGCAGCTTACTAGGGTATGAAGCTTTCTTT. The genes are TRBV7-2 and TRBJ1-1, with D unresolved. V was cut by 2 bases and J by 7 bases, with 8 bases left in between. The CDR3 runs 12 residues. CDR1 and CDR2 (germline): SGHTA, FQGNSA.

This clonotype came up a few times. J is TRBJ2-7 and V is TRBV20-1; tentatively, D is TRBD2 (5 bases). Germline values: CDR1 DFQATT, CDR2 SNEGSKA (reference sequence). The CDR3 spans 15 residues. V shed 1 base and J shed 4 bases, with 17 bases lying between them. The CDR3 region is CSARGGGAGRYEQYF. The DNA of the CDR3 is TGCAGTGCTAGAGGCGGAGGCGCGGGCAGGTACGAGCAGTACTTC.

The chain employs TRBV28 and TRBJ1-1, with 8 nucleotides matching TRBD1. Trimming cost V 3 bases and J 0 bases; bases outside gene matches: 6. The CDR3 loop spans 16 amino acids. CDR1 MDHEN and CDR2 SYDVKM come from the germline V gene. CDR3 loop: CASSFMVDRVNTEAFF. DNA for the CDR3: TGTGCCAGCAGTTTCATGGTGGACAGGGTGAACACTGAAGCTTTCTTT.

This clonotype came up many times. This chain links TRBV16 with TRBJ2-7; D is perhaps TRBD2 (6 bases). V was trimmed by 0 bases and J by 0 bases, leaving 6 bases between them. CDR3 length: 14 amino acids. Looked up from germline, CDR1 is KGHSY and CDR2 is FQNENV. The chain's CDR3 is CASSQSTSSYEQYF. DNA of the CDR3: TGTGCCAGCAGCCAATCGACTAGCTCCTACGAGCAGTACTTC.

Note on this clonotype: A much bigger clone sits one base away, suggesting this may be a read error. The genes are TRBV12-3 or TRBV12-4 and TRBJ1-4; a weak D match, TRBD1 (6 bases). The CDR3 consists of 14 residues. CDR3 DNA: TGTGCCAGCAGGCCGGACAGTCCGAATGAAGAACTGTTTTTT. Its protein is CASRPDSPNEELFF.

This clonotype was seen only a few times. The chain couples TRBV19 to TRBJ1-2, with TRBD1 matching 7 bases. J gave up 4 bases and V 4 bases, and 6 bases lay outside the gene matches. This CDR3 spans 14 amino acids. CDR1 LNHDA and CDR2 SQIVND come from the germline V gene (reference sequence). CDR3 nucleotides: TGTGCCAGTAGTAAAAACCGGGACAGCTATGGCTACACCTTC. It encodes CASSKNRDSYGYTF.

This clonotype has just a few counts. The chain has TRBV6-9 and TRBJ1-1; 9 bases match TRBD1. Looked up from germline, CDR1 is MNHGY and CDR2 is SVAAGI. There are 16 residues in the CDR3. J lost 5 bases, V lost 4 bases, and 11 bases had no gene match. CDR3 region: CASSSDRGGRGTEAFF. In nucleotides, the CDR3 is TGTGCCAGCAGTTCGGACAGGGGCGGAAGGGGAACTGAAGCTTTCTTT.

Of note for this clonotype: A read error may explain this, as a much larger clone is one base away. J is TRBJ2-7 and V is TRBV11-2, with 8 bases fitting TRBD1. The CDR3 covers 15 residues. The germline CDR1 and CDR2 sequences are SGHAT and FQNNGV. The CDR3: CTSSPFRTGIYEQYF. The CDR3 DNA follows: TGTACCAGCAGCCCCTTCCGGACAGGGATATACGAGCAGTACTTC.

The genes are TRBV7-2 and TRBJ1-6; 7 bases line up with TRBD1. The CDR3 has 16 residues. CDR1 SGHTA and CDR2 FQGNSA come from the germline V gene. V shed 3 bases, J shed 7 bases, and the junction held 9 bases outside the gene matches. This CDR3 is CASSFVSTGVNSPLHF. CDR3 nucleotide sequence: TGTGCCAGCAGCTTCGTCAGTACAGGGGTAAATTCACCCCTCCACTTT.

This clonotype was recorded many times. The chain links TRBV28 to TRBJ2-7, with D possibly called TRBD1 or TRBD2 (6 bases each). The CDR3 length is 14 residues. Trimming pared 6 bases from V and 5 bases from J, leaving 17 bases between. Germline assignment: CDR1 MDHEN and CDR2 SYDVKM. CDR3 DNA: TGTGCCAGCAGCCCCGGGGGCCCCAGGGACGAGCAGTACTTC. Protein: CASSPGGPRDEQYF.

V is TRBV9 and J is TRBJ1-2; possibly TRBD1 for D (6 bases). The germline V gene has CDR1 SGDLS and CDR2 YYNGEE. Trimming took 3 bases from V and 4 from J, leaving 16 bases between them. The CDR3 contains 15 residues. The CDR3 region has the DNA TGTGCCAGCAGCGGAACACCAGGGGAGGGCTATGGCTACACCTTC. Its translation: CASSGTPGEGYGYTF.

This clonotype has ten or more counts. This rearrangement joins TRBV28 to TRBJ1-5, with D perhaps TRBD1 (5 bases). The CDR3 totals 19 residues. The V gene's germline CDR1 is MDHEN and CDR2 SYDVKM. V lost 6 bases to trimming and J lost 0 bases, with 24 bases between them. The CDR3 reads CASSLPTRTRQISNQPQHF. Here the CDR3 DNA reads TGTGCCAGCAGCCTACCGACAAGGACCCGACAGATTAGCAATCAGCCCCAGCATTTT.